This TCR beta chain was identified during a study of cytomegalovirus exposure and HLA in healthy donors. With respect to this clone: Its antigen is currently unknown.

PCR involved 60 Vbeta and 13 Jbeta primers. Libraries were prepared by immunoSEQ multiplex PCR; TCRdb keeps only in-frame clonotypes and omits some of them. This sample has 130,000 or so clones, with about 82% found just once. Regarding the study as a whole: Most likely, a cluster of highly shared sequence variants arose as a sequencing artifact. Most TCRs appeared rarely, but some public TCRs recurred in many donors.

The CDR3 totals 17 residues. CDR1 and CDR2 (germline): ENHRY, SYGVKD. The ends lost 1 base at V and 5 bases at J; junction bases unmatched: 7. Sample: PBMCs. V and J are TRBV10-3 and TRBJ2-2, with 10 bases lining up with TRBD1. The receptor was isolated from a female donor in good health and CMV-seropositive. The CDR3 protein is CAISELTGGAGTGELFF. CDR3 coding DNA: TGTGCCATCAGTGAGTTGACAGGGGGCGCCGGGACCGGGGAGCTGTTTTTT.